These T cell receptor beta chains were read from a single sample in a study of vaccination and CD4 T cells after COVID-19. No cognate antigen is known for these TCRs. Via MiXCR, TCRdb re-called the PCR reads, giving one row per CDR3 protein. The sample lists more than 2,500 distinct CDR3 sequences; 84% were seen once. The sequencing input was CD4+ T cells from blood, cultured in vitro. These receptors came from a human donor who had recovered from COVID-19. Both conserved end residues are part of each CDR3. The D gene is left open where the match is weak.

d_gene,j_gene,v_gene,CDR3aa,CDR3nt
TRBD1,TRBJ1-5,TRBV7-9,CASNRQGEGQPQHF,TGTGCCAGCAACAGACAGGGGGAAGGGCAGCCCCAGCATTTT
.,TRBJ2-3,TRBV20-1,CSAGGRSTDTQYF,TGCAGTGCGGGCGGGCGAAGCACAGATACGCAGTATTTT
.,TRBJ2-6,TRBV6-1,CASRPMSSGANVLTF,TGTGCCAGCAGGCCTATGTCCTCTGGGGCCAACGTCCTGACTTTC
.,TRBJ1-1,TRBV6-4,CASSPGTENTEAFF,TGTGCCAGCAGCCCCGGGACGGAGAACACTGAAGCTTTCTTT
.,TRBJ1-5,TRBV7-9,CASSLAGSNQPQHF,TGTGCCAGCAGCTTAGCAGGGTCCAATCAGCCCCAGCATTTT
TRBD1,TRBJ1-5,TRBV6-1,CASSQQGSNQPQHF,TGTGCCAGCAGTCAACAGGGGAGCAATCAGCCCCAGCATTTT